The present T cell receptor beta chain was sequenced within a study of OX40 agonist ivuxolimab in advanced cancers. This CDR3 is 17 amino acids long. J gave up 8 bases and V 0 bases, and 7 bases lay outside the gene matches. Germline loops: CDR1 SGDLS, CDR2 YYNGEE. Repertoires were generated with immunoSEQ multiplex PCR, while TCRdb's copy carries only in-frame clones and drops some. The table shows about 70,000 clones, with approximately 83% occurring only once. The origin of this receptor is an adult with an advanced solid tumor such as melanoma, head and neck, liver or kidney cancer. V gene TRBV9 combines with J gene TRBJ2-1; 14 nucleotides align to TRBD2. The sample consisted of CD4+ or CD8+ T cells sorted from blood, taken in a trial of the OX40 agonist ivuxolimab. DNA for the CDR3: TGTGCCAGCAGCGTAGGAAGACTAGCGGGGGGGACCTATGAGCAGTTCTTC. Translation: CASSVGRLAGGTYEQFF. The full variable domain, with the rest looked up from reference TRBV9 and TRBJ2-1, is DSGVTQTPKHLITATGQRVTLRCSPRSGDLSVYWYQQSLDQGLQFLIQYYNGEERAKGNILERFSAQQFPDLHSELNLSSLELGDSALYFCASSVGRLAGGTYEQFFGPGTRLTVL.